This is a list of T cell receptor beta chains from one sample in a study of blood T cell repertoires in COVID-19. Repertoires were generated with immunoSEQ multiplex PCR, while TCRdb's copy carries only in-frame clones and drops some. In the table there are 80,000 or so clones, over 80% of which are singletons. Sequences were obtained from peripheral blood. Every receptor here comes from a human donor in a cohort sampled during active COVID-19. Both conserved end residues are part of each CDR3. Each record gives: D gene, clone size, J gene, V gene, CDR3 protein, CDR3 DNA. A D gene is named only where the DNA matches it firmly. Size values are once, few and many counts, or a class for expanded clones, and some rows have none.

d_gene: -; abundance: -; j_gene: TRBJ2-5; v_gene: TRBV9; CDR3aa: CASSMTDQETQYF; CDR3nt: TGTGCCAGCAGCATGACAGACCAAGAGACCCAGTACTTC
d_gene: TRBD1; abundance: -; j_gene: TRBJ2-3; v_gene: TRBV29-1; CDR3aa: CSGIPRGSTDTQYF; CDR3nt: TGCAGCGGCATACCCAGGGGGAGCACAGATACGCAGTATTTT
d_gene: -; abundance: -; j_gene: TRBJ2-7; v_gene: TRBV28; CDR3aa: CASSPGVLEISYEQYF; CDR3nt: TGTGCCAGCAGTCCGGGAGTTCTGGAGATTTCCTACGAGCAGTACTTC
d_gene: TRBD1; abundance: -; j_gene: TRBJ2-3; v_gene: TRBV28; CDR3aa: CASSLLGTGRGVGTQYF; CDR3nt: TGTGCCAGCAGTTTATTGGGGACAGGGAGGGGTGTAGGGACGCAGTATTTT
d_gene: TRBD1; abundance: few; j_gene: TRBJ2-7; v_gene: TRBV5-1; CDR3aa: CASSSTGGAYEQYF; CDR3nt: TGCGCCAGCAGCTCGACAGGGGGCGCTTACGAGCAGTACTTC
d_gene: TRBD1; abundance: -; j_gene: TRBJ1-5; v_gene: TRBV18; CDR3aa: CASSLTGGQDSNQPQHF; CDR3nt: TGTGCCAGCTCACTCACTGGGGGACAGGATAGCAATCAGCCCCAGCATTTT
d_gene: TRBD2; abundance: -; j_gene: TRBJ2-2; v_gene: TRBV5-1; CDR3aa: CASSSGLAGFANTGELFF; CDR3nt: TGCGCCAGCAGTTCGGGACTAGCGGGGTTCGCGAACACCGGGGAGCTGTTTTTT
d_gene: -; abundance: -; j_gene: TRBJ2-7; v_gene: TRBV5-1; CDR3aa: CASSLGTASYEQYF; CDR3nt: TGCGCCAGCAGCTTGGGGACAGCTTCCTACGAGCAGTACTTC
d_gene: -; abundance: once; j_gene: TRBJ2-7; v_gene: TRBV27; CDR3aa: CASSLRGGSYEQYF; CDR3nt: TGTGCCAGCAGTCTAAGGGGAGGCTCCTACGAGCAGTACTTC
d_gene: -; abundance: -; j_gene: TRBJ1-1; v_gene: TRBV5-1; CDR3aa: CASSDNRDGEAFF; CDR3nt: TGCGCCAGCAGCGACAACAGGGATGGTGAAGCTTTCTTT
d_gene: TRBD1; abundance: once; j_gene: TRBJ2-1; v_gene: TRBV6-2/TRBV6-3; CDR3aa: CASSSWDRGINEQFF; CDR3nt: TGTGCCAGCAGTTCTTGGGACAGGGGGATCAATGAGCAGTTCTTC
d_gene: TRBD1; abundance: -; j_gene: TRBJ1-6; v_gene: TRBV30; CDR3aa: CASGEDRDSPLHF; CDR3nt: TGTGCCTCGGGGGAGGACAGGGACTCACCCCTCCACTTT
d_gene: TRBD1; abundance: -; j_gene: TRBJ2-3; v_gene: TRBV5-1; CDR3aa: CASSPSDRDGGTQYF; CDR3nt: TGCGCCAGCAGCCCCTCGGACAGGGATGGTGGTACGCAGTATTTT
d_gene: TRBD1; abundance: -; j_gene: TRBJ2-2; v_gene: TRBV7-9; CDR3aa: CASRPGTANTGELFF; CDR3nt: TGTGCCAGCAGACCCGGGACAGCGAACACCGGGGAGCTGTTTTTT
d_gene: -; abundance: once; j_gene: TRBJ1-6; v_gene: TRBV7-2; CDR3aa: CASSLLGDAMSLHF; CDR3nt: TGTGCCAGCAGCTTACTAGGAGACGCGATGTCCCTCCACTTT
d_gene: -; abundance: once; j_gene: TRBJ2-7; v_gene: TRBV28; CDR3aa: CASSLPKGGLPYEQYF; CDR3nt: TGTGCCAGCAGTTTGCCTAAGGGGGGGCTTCCCTACGAGCAGTACTTC
d_gene: -; abundance: few; j_gene: TRBJ2-2; v_gene: TRBV9; CDR3aa: CASSVVAGSNTGELFF; CDR3nt: TGTGCCAGCAGCGTAGTGGCGGGGTCGAACACCGGGGAGCTGTTTTTT
d_gene: TRBD2; abundance: few; j_gene: TRBJ2-1; v_gene: TRBV28; CDR3aa: CASSLQLAGANNEQFF; CDR3nt: TGTGCCAGCAGTTTACAACTAGCGGGAGCCAACAATGAGCAGTTCTTC
d_gene: -; abundance: -; j_gene: TRBJ1-5; v_gene: TRBV3-1/TRBV3-2; CDR3aa: CASSQFHSNQPQHF; CDR3nt: TGTGCCAGCAGCCAATTCCATAGCAATCAGCCCCAGCATTTT
d_gene: TRBD2; abundance: few; j_gene: TRBJ2-2; v_gene: TRBV6-6; CDR3aa: CASSRLAGHTGELFF; CDR3nt: TGTGCCAGCAGTCGACTAGCGGGGCACACCGGGGAGCTGTTTTTT
d_gene: TRBD1; abundance: few; j_gene: TRBJ2-7; v_gene: TRBV19; CDR3aa: CASSHRGRPGEQYF; CDR3nt: TGTGCCAGTAGTCACAGGGGGCGACCTGGGGAGCAGTACTTC
d_gene: TRBD2; abundance: -; j_gene: TRBJ2-7; v_gene: TRBV20-1; CDR3aa: CSASRAGGPNEQYF; CDR3nt: TGCAGTGCTAGTCGAGCGGGAGGGCCGAACGAGCAGTACTTC
d_gene: TRBD2; abundance: -; j_gene: TRBJ2-3; v_gene: TRBV4-1; CDR3aa: CASSPSLAGGTDTQYF; CDR3nt: TGCGCCAGCAGCCCTTCCCTAGCGGGGGGAACAGATACGCAGTATTTT
d_gene: -; abundance: -; j_gene: TRBJ2-7; v_gene: TRBV19; CDR3aa: CARPQSGTSSTLEQYF; CDR3nt: TGTGCCAGACCCCAATCCGGGACATCCTCAACCCTCGAGCAGTACTTC
d_gene: -; abundance: -; j_gene: TRBJ2-7; v_gene: TRBV29-1; CDR3aa: CSVGSGTPRYEQYF; CDR3nt: TGCAGCGTTGGATCGGGGACACCCCGCTACGAGCAGTACTTC
d_gene: -; abundance: -; j_gene: TRBJ2-7; v_gene: TRBV5-5; CDR3aa: CASSLELEQYF; CDR3nt: TGTGCCAGCAGTCTCGAACTCGAGCAGTACTTC
d_gene: TRBD1; abundance: -; j_gene: TRBJ1-1; v_gene: TRBV12-3/TRBV12-4; CDR3aa: CASSQPGQHEAFF; CDR3nt: TGTGCCAGCAGTCAACCGGGACAGCATGAAGCTTTCTTT
d_gene: TRBD1; abundance: -; j_gene: TRBJ2-5; v_gene: TRBV5-1; CDR3aa: CASSTAPGQQETQYF; CDR3nt: TGCGCCAGCAGTACAGCTCCGGGACAGCAAGAGACCCAGTACTTC
d_gene: -; abundance: -; j_gene: TRBJ1-6; v_gene: TRBV5-1; CDR3aa: CASSETQGPWPLHF; CDR3nt: TGCGCCAGCAGCGAGACCCAGGGGCCCTGGCCCCTCCACTTT
d_gene: TRBD2; abundance: -; j_gene: TRBJ2-7; v_gene: TRBV9; CDR3aa: CASSPRLAGALYEQYF; CDR3nt: TGTGCCAGCAGCCCTCGACTAGCGGGGGCCCTCTACGAGCAGTACTTC
d_gene: TRBD1; abundance: -; j_gene: TRBJ1-5; v_gene: TRBV18; CDR3aa: CASSVGTGNQPQHF; CDR3nt: TGTGCCAGCTCAGTTGGGACAGGCAATCAGCCCCAGCATTTT
d_gene: -; abundance: -; j_gene: TRBJ2-7; v_gene: TRBV6-5; CDR3aa: CASAQGRGGSYEQYF; CDR3nt: TGTGCCAGCGCCCAGGGGAGAGGTGGCTCCTACGAGCAGTACTTC
d_gene: -; abundance: -; j_gene: TRBJ2-3; v_gene: TRBV28; CDR3aa: CASSEAGRADTQYF; CDR3nt: TGTGCCAGCAGTGAGGCCGGTCGCGCAGATACGCAGTATTTT
d_gene: TRBD2; abundance: -; j_gene: TRBJ2-3; v_gene: TRBV18; CDR3aa: CASSPLGSGGTDTQYF; CDR3nt: TGTGCCAGCTCACCATTGGGCAGCGGGGGCACAGATACGCAGTATTTT
d_gene: TRBD1; abundance: -; j_gene: TRBJ1-1; v_gene: TRBV6-5; CDR3aa: CASSQTGGTGTEAFF; CDR3nt: TGTGCCAGCAGCCAGACAGGGGGCACGGGGACTGAAGCTTTCTTT
d_gene: -; abundance: few; j_gene: TRBJ2-2; v_gene: TRBV5-1; CDR3aa: CASTPRAGDTGELFF; CDR3nt: TGCGCCAGCACCCCCCGAGCAGGGGACACCGGGGAGCTGTTTTTT
d_gene: TRBD2; abundance: -; j_gene: TRBJ2-5; v_gene: TRBV27; CDR3aa: CASSPQAGITQETQYF; CDR3nt: TGTGCCAGCAGTCCCCAAGCGGGGATTACACAAGAGACCCAGTACTTC
d_gene: TRBD2; abundance: -; j_gene: TRBJ2-7; v_gene: TRBV2; CDR3aa: CASSELAGPYEQYF; CDR3nt: TGTGCCAGCAGTGAACTAGCGGGTCCCTACGAGCAGTACTTC
d_gene: TRBD1; abundance: -; j_gene: TRBJ1-3; v_gene: TRBV3-1/TRBV3-2; CDR3aa: CASSQKTGAGNTIYF; CDR3nt: TGTGCCAGCAGCCAGAAGACAGGGGCTGGAAACACCATATATTTT
d_gene: TRBD1; abundance: -; j_gene: TRBJ2-7; v_gene: TRBV10-3; CDR3aa: CAIRPGTGGSYEQYF; CDR3nt: TGTGCCATCAGACCCGGGACAGGGGGTTCCTACGAGCAGTACTTC
d_gene: TRBD1; abundance: -; j_gene: TRBJ1-4; v_gene: TRBV2; CDR3aa: CASNQGATNEKLFF; CDR3nt: TGTGCCAGCAACCAGGGGGCAACTAATGAAAAACTGTTTTTT
d_gene: -; abundance: -; j_gene: TRBJ2-7; v_gene: TRBV11-3; CDR3aa: CASSLKEVYEQYF; CDR3nt: TGTGCCAGCAGCTTAAAGGAGGTTTACGAGCAGTACTTC
d_gene: -; abundance: -; j_gene: TRBJ2-2; v_gene: TRBV18; CDR3aa: CASSPQSTGELFF; CDR3nt: TGTGCCAGCTCACCACAGAGTACCGGGGAGCTGTTTTTT
d_gene: TRBD2; abundance: -; j_gene: TRBJ2-2; v_gene: TRBV5-1; CDR3aa: CASSSGLAGVGELFF; CDR3nt: TGCGCCAGCAGCTCCGGACTAGCGGGAGTAGGGGAGCTGTTTTTT
d_gene: TRBD2; abundance: -; j_gene: TRBJ2-1; v_gene: TRBV9; CDR3aa: CASSVELAGTWGNEQFF; CDR3nt: TGTGCCAGCAGCGTAGAATTAGCGGGGACCTGGGGCAATGAGCAGTTCTTC
d_gene: -; abundance: -; j_gene: TRBJ2-7; v_gene: TRBV9; CDR3aa: CASSVDYSYEQYF; CDR3nt: TGTGCCAGCAGCGTAGATTACAGCTACGAGCAGTACTTC
d_gene: TRBD1; abundance: -; j_gene: TRBJ1-3; v_gene: TRBV5-6; CDR3aa: CASSSQGARNTIYF; CDR3nt: TGTGCCAGCAGCTCCCAGGGGGCCAGAAACACCATATATTTT